This T cell receptor (beta chain) appears in the sequencing data of a study of shared clonotypes between healthy human individuals. Looking at the study overall: Used for every donor were three CD4 naive, three CD4 memory, two CD8 naive and one CD8 memory plate.

CD4+ cells yielded CD45RA+ naive and CD45RA-negative memory subsets. Method: immunoSEQ multiplex PCR; TCRdb's copy keeps in-frame clones and lacks some. The table lists a few million clones, roughly 92% of them singletons. There are 15 residues in the CDR3. V lost 3 bases, J lost 9 bases, and 12 bases stayed unmatched. The germline V gene has CDR1 GTSNPN and CDR2 SVGIG (reference sequence). Study-level results: Around 5.4% of naive CD4 clonotypes were common to a handful of donors. What rarefaction showed was incomplete sorted-subset sequencing despite large depth.

Concerning this clone itself: Its specificity is unknown.

The sample consisted of naive CD4+ T cells sorted from blood. Subset indicated: CD45RA+ positively selected. This clonotype was sampled from a man in his late teens or twenties in good health. This rearrangement joins TRBV30 to TRBJ2-1; TRBD2 agrees at 9 bases. The chain's CDR3 is CAWSPGLAKTGEQFF. The CDR3 DNA follows: TGTGCCTGGAGCCCGGGACTAGCTAAGACCGGTGAGCAGTTCTTC.